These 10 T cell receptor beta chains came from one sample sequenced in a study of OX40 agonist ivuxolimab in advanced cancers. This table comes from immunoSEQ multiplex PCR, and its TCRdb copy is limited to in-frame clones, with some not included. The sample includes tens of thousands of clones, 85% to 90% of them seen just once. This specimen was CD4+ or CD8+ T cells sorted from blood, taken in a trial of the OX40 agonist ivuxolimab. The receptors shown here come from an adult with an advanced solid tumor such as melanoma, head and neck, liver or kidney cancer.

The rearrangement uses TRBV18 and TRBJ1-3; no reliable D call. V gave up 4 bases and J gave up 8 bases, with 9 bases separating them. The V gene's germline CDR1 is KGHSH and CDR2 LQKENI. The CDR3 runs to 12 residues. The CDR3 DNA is TGTGCCAGCTCACGAGGCGGGGACACCATATATTTT. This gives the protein CASSRGGDTIYF.

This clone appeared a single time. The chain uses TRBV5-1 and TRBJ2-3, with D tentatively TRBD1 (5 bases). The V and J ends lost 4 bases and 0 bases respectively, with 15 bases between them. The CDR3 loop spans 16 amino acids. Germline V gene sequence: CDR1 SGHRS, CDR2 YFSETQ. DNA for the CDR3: TGCGCCAGCAGCCCCTTTGGGGCAGCGAGCACAGATACGCAGTATTTT. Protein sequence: CASSPFGAASTDTQYF.

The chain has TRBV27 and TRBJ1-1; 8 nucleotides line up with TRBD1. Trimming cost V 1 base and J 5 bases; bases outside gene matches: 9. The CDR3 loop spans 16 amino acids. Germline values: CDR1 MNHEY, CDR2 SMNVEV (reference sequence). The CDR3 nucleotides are TGTGCCAGCAGTTTATACGGACAGGGCGGGGGGACTGAAGCTTTCTTT. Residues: CASSLYGQGGGTEAFF.

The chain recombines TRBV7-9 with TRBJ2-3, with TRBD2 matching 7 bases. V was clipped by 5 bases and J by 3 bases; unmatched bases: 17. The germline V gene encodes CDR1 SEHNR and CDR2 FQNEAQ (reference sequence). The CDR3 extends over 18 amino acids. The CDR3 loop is CASSLTLGGTGPTDTQYF. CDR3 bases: TGTGCCAGCAGCCTAACCTTGGGGGGGACCGGGCCGACAGATACGCAGTATTTT.

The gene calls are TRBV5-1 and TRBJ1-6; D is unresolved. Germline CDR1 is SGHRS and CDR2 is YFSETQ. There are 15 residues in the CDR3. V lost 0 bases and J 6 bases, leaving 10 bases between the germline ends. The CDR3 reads CASSLGVAGNSPLHF. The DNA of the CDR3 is TGCGCCAGCAGCTTGGGTGTGGCAGGTAATTCACCCCTCCACTTT.

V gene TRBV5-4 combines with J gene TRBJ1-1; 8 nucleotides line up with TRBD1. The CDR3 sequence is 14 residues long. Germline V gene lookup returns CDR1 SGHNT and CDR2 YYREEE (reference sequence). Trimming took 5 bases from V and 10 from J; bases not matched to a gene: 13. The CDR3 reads CASRAWTGISGAFF. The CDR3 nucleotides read TGTGCCAGCAGGGCATGGACAGGGATCTCAGGAGCTTTCTTT.

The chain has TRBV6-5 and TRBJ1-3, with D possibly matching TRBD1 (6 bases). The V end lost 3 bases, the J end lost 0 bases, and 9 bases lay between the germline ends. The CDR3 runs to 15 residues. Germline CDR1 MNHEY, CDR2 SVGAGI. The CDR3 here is CASSYGGLSGNTIYF. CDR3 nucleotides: TGTGCCAGCAGTTATGGGGGGCTCTCTGGAAACACCATATATTTT.

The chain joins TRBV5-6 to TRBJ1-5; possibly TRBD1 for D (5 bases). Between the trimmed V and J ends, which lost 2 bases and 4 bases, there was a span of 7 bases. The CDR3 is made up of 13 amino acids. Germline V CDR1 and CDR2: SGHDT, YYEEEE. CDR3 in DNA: TGTGCCAGCAGCTTAGCAGGGAATCAGCCCCAGCATTTT. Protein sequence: CASSLAGNQPQHF.

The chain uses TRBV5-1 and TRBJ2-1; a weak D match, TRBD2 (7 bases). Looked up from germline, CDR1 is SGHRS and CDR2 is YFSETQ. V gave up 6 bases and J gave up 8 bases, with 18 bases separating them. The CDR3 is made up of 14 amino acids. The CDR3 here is CASKGGSFSDEQFF. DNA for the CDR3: TGCGCCAGCAAGGGGGGGAGCTTCAGCGATGAGCAGTTCTTC.

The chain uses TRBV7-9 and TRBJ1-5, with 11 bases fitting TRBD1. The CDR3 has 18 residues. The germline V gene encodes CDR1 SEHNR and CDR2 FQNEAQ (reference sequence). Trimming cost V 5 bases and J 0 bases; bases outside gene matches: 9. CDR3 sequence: CASSRGQGGPYSNQPQHF. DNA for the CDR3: TGTGCCAGCAGCCGGGGACAGGGGGGTCCCTATAGCAATCAGCCCCAGCATTTT.